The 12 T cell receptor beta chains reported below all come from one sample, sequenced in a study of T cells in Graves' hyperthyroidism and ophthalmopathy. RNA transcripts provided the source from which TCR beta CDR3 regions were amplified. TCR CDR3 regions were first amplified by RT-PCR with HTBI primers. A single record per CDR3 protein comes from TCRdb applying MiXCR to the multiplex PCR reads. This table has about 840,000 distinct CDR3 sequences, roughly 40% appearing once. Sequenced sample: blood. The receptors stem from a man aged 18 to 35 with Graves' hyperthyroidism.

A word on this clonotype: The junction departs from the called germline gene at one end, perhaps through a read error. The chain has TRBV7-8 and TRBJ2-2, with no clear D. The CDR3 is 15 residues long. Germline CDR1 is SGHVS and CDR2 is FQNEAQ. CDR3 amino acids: CASSQVVGVAGELFF. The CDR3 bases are TGCGCCAGCAGCCAAGTTGTAGGCGTTGCCGGGGAGCTGTTTTTT. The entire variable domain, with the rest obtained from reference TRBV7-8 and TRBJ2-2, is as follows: GAGVSQSPRYKVAKRGQDVALRCDPISGHVSLFWYQQALGQGPEFLTYFQNEAQLDKSGLPSDRFFAERPEGSVSTLKIQRTQQEDSAVYLCASSQVVGVAGELFFGEGSRLTVL.

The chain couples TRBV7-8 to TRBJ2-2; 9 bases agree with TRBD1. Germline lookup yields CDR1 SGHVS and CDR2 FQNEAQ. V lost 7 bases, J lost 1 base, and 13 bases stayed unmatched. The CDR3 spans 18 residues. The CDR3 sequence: CASTNPLRGQGNTGELFF. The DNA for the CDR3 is TGTGCCAGCACCAACCCCCTCCGGGGACAGGGGAACACCGGGGAGCTGTTTTTT.

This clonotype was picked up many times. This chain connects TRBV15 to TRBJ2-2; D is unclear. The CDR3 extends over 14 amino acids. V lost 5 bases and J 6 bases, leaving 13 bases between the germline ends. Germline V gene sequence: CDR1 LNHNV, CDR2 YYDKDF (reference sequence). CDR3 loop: CATSGQLIAGELFF. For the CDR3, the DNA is TGTGCCACCAGCGGCCAACTTATTGCCGGGGAGCTGTTTTTT.

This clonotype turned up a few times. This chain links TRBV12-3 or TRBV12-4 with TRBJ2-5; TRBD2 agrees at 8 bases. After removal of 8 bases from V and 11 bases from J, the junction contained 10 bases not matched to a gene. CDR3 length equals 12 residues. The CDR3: CASAAGVGEQYF. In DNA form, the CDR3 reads TGTGCCAGCGCAGCGGGAGTGGGGGAGCAGTACTTC.

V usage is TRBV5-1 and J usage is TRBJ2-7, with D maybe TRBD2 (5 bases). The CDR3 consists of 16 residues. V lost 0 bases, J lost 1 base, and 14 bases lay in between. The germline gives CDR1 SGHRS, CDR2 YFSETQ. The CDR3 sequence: CASSLAGVRMSYEQYF. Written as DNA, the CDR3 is TGCGCCAGCAGCTTGGCCGGGGTCAGGATGTCCTACGAGCAGTACTTC. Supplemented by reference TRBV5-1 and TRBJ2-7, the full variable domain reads KAGVTQTPRYLIKTRGQQVTLSCSPISGHRSVSWYQQTPGQGLQFLFEYFSETQRNKGNFPGRFSGRQFSNSRSEMNVSTLELGDSALYLCASSLAGVRMSYEQYFGPGTRLTVT.

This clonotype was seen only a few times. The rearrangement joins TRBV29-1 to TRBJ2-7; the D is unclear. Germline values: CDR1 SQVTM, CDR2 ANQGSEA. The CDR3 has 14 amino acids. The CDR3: CSANTRWNSYEQYF. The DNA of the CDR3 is TGCAGTGCTAATACGAGGTGGAACTCCTACGAGCAGTACTTC.

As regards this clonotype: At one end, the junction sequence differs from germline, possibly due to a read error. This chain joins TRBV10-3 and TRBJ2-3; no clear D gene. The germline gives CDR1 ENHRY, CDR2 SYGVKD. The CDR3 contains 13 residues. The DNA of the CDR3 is TGTGCCATCGGGGATAGTCCCACAGATAGGCAGTATTTT. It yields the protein CAIGDSPTDRQYF.

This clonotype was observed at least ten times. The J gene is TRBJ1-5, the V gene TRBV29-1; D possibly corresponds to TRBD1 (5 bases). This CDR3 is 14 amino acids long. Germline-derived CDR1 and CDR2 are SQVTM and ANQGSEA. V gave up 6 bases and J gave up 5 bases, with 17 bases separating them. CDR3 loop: CSVAFGGVDQPQHF. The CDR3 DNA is TGCAGCGTCGCCTTTGGAGGGGTGGATCAGCCCCAGCATTTT.

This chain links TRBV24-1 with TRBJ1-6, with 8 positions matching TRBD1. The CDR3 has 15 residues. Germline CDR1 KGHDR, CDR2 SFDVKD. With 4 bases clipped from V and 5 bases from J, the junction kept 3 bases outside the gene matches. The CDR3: CATSDAGQDNSPLHF. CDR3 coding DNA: TGTGCCACCAGTGACGCGGGACAGGATAATTCACCCCTCCACTTT.

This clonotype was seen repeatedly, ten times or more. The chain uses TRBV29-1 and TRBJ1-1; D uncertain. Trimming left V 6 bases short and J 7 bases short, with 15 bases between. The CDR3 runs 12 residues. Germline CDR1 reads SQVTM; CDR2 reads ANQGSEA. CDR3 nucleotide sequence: TGCAGCGTAACTTATACTTCAGTTGAAGCTTTCTTT. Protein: CSVTYTSVEAFF.

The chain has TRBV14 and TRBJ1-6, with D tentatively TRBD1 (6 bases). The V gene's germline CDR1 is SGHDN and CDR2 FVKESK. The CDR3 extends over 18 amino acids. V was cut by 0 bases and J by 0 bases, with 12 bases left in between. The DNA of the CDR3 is TGTGCCAGCAGCCAAGAGGGGGCCGACCTCTCCTATAATTCACCCCTCCACTTT. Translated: CASSQEGADLSYNSPLHF.

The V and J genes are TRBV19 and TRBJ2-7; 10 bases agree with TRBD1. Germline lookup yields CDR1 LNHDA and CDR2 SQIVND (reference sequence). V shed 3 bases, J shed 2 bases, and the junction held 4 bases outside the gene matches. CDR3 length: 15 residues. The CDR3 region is CASSMGTGVTYEQYF. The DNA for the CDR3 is TGTGCCAGTAGTATGGGGACAGGGGTTACCTACGAGCAGTACTTC.